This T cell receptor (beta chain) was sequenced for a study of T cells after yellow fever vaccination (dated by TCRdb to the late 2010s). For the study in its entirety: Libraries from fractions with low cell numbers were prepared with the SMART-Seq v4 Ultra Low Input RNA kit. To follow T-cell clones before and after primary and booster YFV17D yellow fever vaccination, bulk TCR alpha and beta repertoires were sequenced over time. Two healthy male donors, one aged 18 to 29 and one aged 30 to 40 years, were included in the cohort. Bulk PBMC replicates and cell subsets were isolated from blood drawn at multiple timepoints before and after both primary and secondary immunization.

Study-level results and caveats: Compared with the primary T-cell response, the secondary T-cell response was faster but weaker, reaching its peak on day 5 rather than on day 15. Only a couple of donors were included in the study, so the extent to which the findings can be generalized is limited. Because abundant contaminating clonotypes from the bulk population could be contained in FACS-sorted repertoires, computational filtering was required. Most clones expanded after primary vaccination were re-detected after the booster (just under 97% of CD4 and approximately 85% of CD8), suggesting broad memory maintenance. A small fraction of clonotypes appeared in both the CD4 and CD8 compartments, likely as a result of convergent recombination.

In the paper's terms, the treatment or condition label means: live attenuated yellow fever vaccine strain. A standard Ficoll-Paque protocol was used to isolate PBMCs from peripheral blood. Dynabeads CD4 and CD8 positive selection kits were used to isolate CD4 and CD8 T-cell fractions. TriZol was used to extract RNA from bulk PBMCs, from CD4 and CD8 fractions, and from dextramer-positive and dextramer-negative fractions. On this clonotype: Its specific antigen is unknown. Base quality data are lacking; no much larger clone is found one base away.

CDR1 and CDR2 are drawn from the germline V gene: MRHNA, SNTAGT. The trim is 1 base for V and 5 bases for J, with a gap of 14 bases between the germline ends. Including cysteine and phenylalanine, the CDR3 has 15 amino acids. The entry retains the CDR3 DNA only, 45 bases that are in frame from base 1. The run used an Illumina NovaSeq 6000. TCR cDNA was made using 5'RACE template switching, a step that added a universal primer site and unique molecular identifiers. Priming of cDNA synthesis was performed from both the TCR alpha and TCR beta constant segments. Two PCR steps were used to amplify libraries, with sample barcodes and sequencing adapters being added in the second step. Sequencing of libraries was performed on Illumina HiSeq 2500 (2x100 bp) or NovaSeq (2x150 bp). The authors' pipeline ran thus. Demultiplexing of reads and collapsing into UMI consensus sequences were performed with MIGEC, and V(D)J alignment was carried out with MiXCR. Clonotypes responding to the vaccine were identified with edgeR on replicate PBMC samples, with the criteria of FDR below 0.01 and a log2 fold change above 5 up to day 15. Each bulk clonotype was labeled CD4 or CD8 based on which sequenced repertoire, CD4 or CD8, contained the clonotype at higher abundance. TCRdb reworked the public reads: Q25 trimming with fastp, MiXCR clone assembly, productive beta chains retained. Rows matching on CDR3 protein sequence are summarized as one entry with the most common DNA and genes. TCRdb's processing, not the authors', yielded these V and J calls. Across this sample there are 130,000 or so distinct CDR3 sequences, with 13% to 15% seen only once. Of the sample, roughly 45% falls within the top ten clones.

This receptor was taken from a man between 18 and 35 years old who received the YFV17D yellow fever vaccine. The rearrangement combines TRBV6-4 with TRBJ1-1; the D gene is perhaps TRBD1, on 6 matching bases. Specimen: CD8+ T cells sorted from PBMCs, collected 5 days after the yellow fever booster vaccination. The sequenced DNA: TGTGCCAGCAGTGACTACGTACAGGGCGGGACTGAAGCTTTCTTT. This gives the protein CASSDYVQGGTEAFF.